This T cell receptor beta chain is from a study of OX40 agonist ivuxolimab in advanced cancers. About the research overall: Patients with hepatocellular carcinoma, melanoma, renal cell or head and neck cancer made up the dose-escalation patients. Study-wide points: What antigens the expanded peripheral T cells recognized was never established. The study found that CD8+ T cells averaged more expanded clones than CD4+.

Germline CDR1 MNHNS, CDR2 SASEGT. Trimming cost V 4 bases and J 2 bases, with 9 bases left between them. The CDR3 sequence is 13 residues long. Comments on this clone: Its matching antigen is unknown.

Profiling relied on immunoSEQ multiplex PCR, and the TCRdb table lists in-frame clones only, not all of them. The repertoire consists of 35,000 to 45,000 clones, with roughly four fifths occurring once and the leading ten covering more than 2%. J is TRBJ2-7 and V is TRBV6-1; D gene ambiguous. Material: CD4+ or CD8+ T cells sorted from blood, obtained in a trial of the OX40 agonist ivuxolimab. This TCR came from an adult with an advanced solid tumor such as melanoma, head and neck, liver or kidney cancer. As DNA, the CDR3 is TGTGCCAGCAGTGTAGGACGAACCTACGAGCAGTACTTC. It yields the protein CASSVGRTYEQYF.